This T cell receptor beta chain was identified during a study of shared clonotypes between healthy human individuals (dated by TCRdb to 2018 to 2020). At the level of the whole study: The cohort included three men and a couple of women between 18 and 49 years of age. Blood TCR repertoires of several healthy adults were deeply sequenced to estimate repertoire size and the extent of clonotype sharing between individuals. Per donor, three plates each were used for CD4 naive and CD4 memory, two for CD8 naive, and one for CD8 memory. Libraries were prepared and TCR repertoires were sequenced by different laboratories using diverse techniques, in order to increase sequencing depth and limit assay-specific biases. Each donor's leukapheresis produced roughly between roughly 0.94 and 9.5 billion PBMCs. Results and caveats for the whole study, not just this receptor: The genetic and exposure-history diversity represented was limited by the small number of donors. Sampling was limited to blood, and TCR repertoires in tissue likely differ from TCR repertoires in blood. Compared with non-shared clonotypes, clonotypes shared by all four sorted-subset donors had higher generation probabilities. About 5% of naive CD4, roughly 3.6% of naive CD8, roughly 2.4% of memory CD4, and approximately 0.39% of memory CD8 clonotypes were shared across several donors. Pairwise subsampling indicated that sequencing depth was expected to affect the degree of clonotype sharing among donors. Naive subsets generally had larger estimated clonotype richness than memory subsets. Incomplete sequencing was indicated by rarefaction of sorted-subset datasets, despite the large sequencing depth.

With respect to this clone: The target of this receptor is not known. Base qualities are missing; no much larger clone stands one base away.

Using the deep immunoSEQ assay, TCR CDR3 regions were amplified from genomic DNA by multiplex PCR. For each cell subset, the extracted genomic DNA was distributed evenly across all wells of several immunoSEQ 96-well plates, and each plate served as one replicate. For sorted subsets, around 200 ng genomic DNA, equal to about 30,000 T cell genomes, was loaded into each replicate PCR. The purified libraries were quantified using a Qubit 3.0 fluorometer, sized with a Bioanalyzer 2100, and then quantified again using the KAPA Library Quantification kit. Every immunoSEQ 96-well plate was sequenced on a dedicated single-read 150-cycle Illumina NextSeq 550 flow cell. The authors processed their data as follows. Because the immunoSEQ output held only junctional sequences and lacked quality scores, the filtering could not match the filtering applied to full-length reads. Sequences were annotated with PyIR, a Python wrapper for IgBLAST v1.9, using IMGT germline references to assign V/J genes and CDR3. Reads with weak V/J assignments (E-value above 1e-6), missing CDR3, stop codons, out-of-frame junctions, or ambiguous translated residues were removed. V3J clonotypes were defined as sequences sharing the same inferred V gene, J gene, and CDR3 amino acid sequence. To compute the percentage overlap between repertoires, the number of shared unique clonotypes was divided by the size of the smaller repertoire. Repertoire richness was assessed with RTK rarefaction, the Chao1 estimator, and Recon v2.1 estimates of unobserved clonotypes. Generation probabilities for all TCRbeta clonotypes obtained by the gDNA method from a few donors were computed using OLGA. Held by TCRdb, this immuneACCESS table contains in-frame sequences only and omits some clones. Under half of the omission traces to an unresolved V gene where checked; the cause of the rest is unknown. The D gene and trimming were derived from the DNA, and the V and J assignments and clone size from that table. The sample contains around 640,000 clones, 96% of them found a single time. The ten largest make up about 0.12% of the sample.

CD8 naive samples consisted of CD45RO-negative cells that were positively selected for CCR7, yielding a CD45RA+CCR7+ population without TemRA cells. Donors were healthy HIV-negative adults with no recently reported acute infections or vaccinations. Every donor was a Caucasian adult residing in Nashville, Tennessee, USA. Blood was collected by leukapheresis, and PBMCs were isolated by Ficoll-Histopaque density gradient centrifugation and then cryopreserved in liquid nitrogen vapor phase. Purity and quantity of every magnetically sorted T cell population were checked by analytical flow cytometry. Genomic DNA was isolated from each sorted fraction and quantified by UV absorbance on a Nanodrop 2000c. Looking up the germline V gene yields CDR1 MNHNS and CDR2 SASEGT. From its cysteine to its phenylalanine, the CDR3 spans 15 amino acids. Solely the CDR3 DNA is kept, with 45 bases framed from the first base. Relative to germline, V is 2 bases shorter and J is 3 bases shorter, with 11 bases between their ends.

This receptor was obtained from a woman younger than 45 in good health. The sequencing sample was made of naive CD8+ T cells sorted from blood. Reading the label with the study, this specimen's cell subset or site is: CD45RA+CCR7+. The chain is assembled from TRBV6-1 and TRBJ1-5, with TRBD1 tentatively as D gene (5 bases match). The DNA sequence follows: TGTGCCAGCAGTGAATTGTGGGGGAACAATCAGCCCCAGCATTTT. Translated, this is CASSELWGNNQPQHF.